The rows below give T cell receptor beta chains drawn from one sample of a study of response to subunit inactivated influenza vaccine. TCRdb fed the RT-PCR reads into MiXCR, producing one record per CDR3 protein. The table has 560,000 or so distinct CDR3 sequences, approximately 7.6% seen once. Sequencing used PBMCs from blood, obtained around 25 months after vaccination. The receptors come from a man between 50 and 69 years old who received an inactivated influenza vaccine. Each CDR3 is given with its conserved first and last residue. The D gene is left open where the match is weak. Size tells how often a clone was seen (once, few, many) or the class of an expanded clone, and some rows leave it out.

v_call	clone_size	j_call	d_call	cdr3_nt	cdr3_aa
TRBV7-9	many	TRBJ1-2	-	TGTGCCAGCAGCTTAGTTCAGGCCTACTATGGCTACACCTTC	CASSLVQAYYGYTF
TRBV7-9	few	TRBJ2-7	-	TGTGCCAGCAGCCCGTTGTTCGGCGGCTCCTACGAGCAGTACTTC	CASSPLFGGSYEQYF
TRBV6-1	-	TRBJ1-6	TRBD1	TGTGCCAGCAGACAACAGGGACAGGAAAATTCACCCCTCCACTTT	CASRQQGQENSPLHF
TRBV3-1	-	TRBJ2-1	TRBD2	TGTGCCAGCAGCCACGAAAGCGGGGTCTCCTACAATGAGCAGTTCTTC	CASSHESGVSYNEQFF
TRBV20-1	few	TRBJ2-5	-	TGCAGTGCTAGGGGTTCTGTCCAAGAGACCCAGTACTTC	CSARGSVQETQYF
TRBV10-3	few	TRBJ2-5	TRBD1	TGTGCCATCAGGAGGGACAGTTCACAAGAGACCCAGTACTTC	CAIRRDSSQETQYF
TRBV12-3/TRBV12-4	-	TRBJ2-1	-	TGTGCCAGCAGTTTAGAAGGAAGAGACAGCTCCTACAATGAGCAGTTCTTC	CASSLEGRDSSYNEQFF
TRBV12-3/TRBV12-4	few	TRBJ2-2	TRBD2	TGTGCCAGCAGCCGGAATAGCGGGGGGGTGAACACCGGGGAGCTGTTTTTT	CASSRNSGGVNTGELFF
TRBV10-3	-	TRBJ2-1	-	TGTGCCATCAGTGATACCTCGGATCTAAGCTCCTACAATGAGCAGTTCTTC	CAISDTSDLSSYNEQFF
TRBV28	few	TRBJ2-7	-	TGTGCCAGCAGTTTATTCAGGGGCCGATACGAGCAGTACTTC	CASSLFRGRYEQYF
TRBV6-5	-	TRBJ2-3	TRBD2	TGTGCCAGCGTTTTACGGGAGGTCACAGATACGCAGTATTTT	CASVLREVTDTQYF
TRBV4-3	many	TRBJ2-1	-	TGCGCCAGCAGCCAAGGGGGAAGTGAGCAGTTCTTC	CASSQGGSEQFF
TRBV12-3/TRBV12-4	many	TRBJ1-3	-	TGTGCCAGCAGTACATCTGGAAACACCATATATTTT	CASSTSGNTIYF
TRBV19	-	TRBJ2-5	TRBD2	TGTGCCAGTAACCCTGGACTAGCGGGAGTGGAGACCCAGTACTTC	CASNPGLAGVETQYF
TRBV5-6	few	TRBJ2-4	-	TGTGCCAGCAGCTTAGTTTCAGTCAGCGGAAACATTCAGTACTTC	CASSLVSVSGNIQYF
TRBV25-1	few	TRBJ2-1	-	TGTGCCAGCGTCCCCGAAGTCGGAGGCCACGTGGCTGAGCAGTTCTTC	CASVPEVGGHVAEQFF
TRBV5-1	few	TRBJ2-2	-	TGCGCCAGCAGCTTGGCAACCGGGAACACCGGGGAGCTGTTTTTT	CASSLATGNTGELFF
TRBV5-1	few	TRBJ2-5	-	TGCGCCAGCAGCCCCCCTTCCGGCACAGTCCAAGAGACCCAGTACTTC	CASSPPSGTVQETQYF
TRBV24-1	few	TRBJ2-7	-	TGTGCCACCAGTGCCTCAGGGCGGCAGTACTTC	CATSASGRQYF
TRBV10-3	-	TRBJ2-1	TRBD2	TGTGCCATCTGGACTAGCGGGGGGGCACATGAGCAGTTCTTC	CAIWTSGGAHEQFF
TRBV12-3/TRBV12-4	-	TRBJ1-5	TRBD1	TGTGCCAGCAGCCATACAGGGGGCGGTCAGCCCCAGCATTTT	CASSHTGGGQPQHF
TRBV12-3/TRBV12-4	few	TRBJ2-5	TRBD1	TGTGCCAGCAGTTTAGGGTATACAGGGGGCCTCCAAGAGACCCAGTACTTC	CASSLGYTGGLQETQYF
TRBV20-1	-	TRBJ2-3	-	TGCAGTGCTAGAATACTAGCCTCCACAGATACGCAGTATTTT	CSARILASTDTQYF
TRBV20-1	many	TRBJ2-1	TRBD1	TGCAGTGCTATGGGACAGGGAAGCCATGAGCAGTTCTTC	CSAMGQGSHEQFF
TRBV20-1	-	TRBJ2-7	TRBD2	TGCAGTGCTCTTCGAAGGGAGGGTGCCTACGAGCAGTACTTC	CSALRREGAYEQYF
TRBV12-3/TRBV12-4	many	TRBJ2-4	-	TGTGCCAGCAGTTTATCAGACAGACGAAACATTCAGTACTTC	CASSLSDRRNIQYF
TRBV10-3	few	TRBJ2-1	TRBD2	TGTGCCATCAGTGGGATTAATAGCGGGGGGGAATCCTACAATGAGCAGTTCTTC	CAISGINSGGESYNEQFF
TRBV12-3/TRBV12-4	many	TRBJ1-5	-	TGTGCCAGCAGTTTAGAGACAGGCCGAGATCAGCCCCAGCATTTT	CASSLETGRDQPQHF
TRBV24-1	many	TRBJ2-1	-	TGTGCCACCAGTGACCCACGACAGAACAATGAGCAGTTCTTC	CATSDPRQNNEQFF
TRBV6-1	many	TRBJ1-1	-	TGTGCCAGCAGCCCAGAGCTCTTGAACACTGAAGCTTTCTTT	CASSPELLNTEAFF
TRBV28	few	TRBJ2-5	TRBD1	TGTGCCAGCAGCCCTTTGACAGGGGACCAAGAGACCCAGTACTTC	CASSPLTGDQETQYF
TRBV29-1	few	TRBJ2-3	-	TGCAGCGTTGAAGATTATCCGGGCCGGGGAGGTAGCACAGATACGCAGTATTTT	CSVEDYPGRGGSTDTQYF
TRBV27	many	TRBJ2-1	TRBD2	TGTGCCAGCGGCAAAGTCAGCGGGAGCTACAATGAGCAGTTCTTC	CASGKVSGSYNEQFF
TRBV7-2	-	TRBJ1-4	-	TGTGCCAGCAGCTTAGCGCACAGAGATAATGAAAAACTGTTTTTT	CASSLAHRDNEKLFF
TRBV6-2/TRBV6-3	many	TRBJ2-5	TRBD2	TGTGCCAGCAGTTACTCTTCCCTAGCGGGGGAGGTAGAGACCCAGTACTTC	CASSYSSLAGEVETQYF
TRBV5-1	-	TRBJ2-1	-	TGCGCCAGCAGCTTGGAAGTGGGTAGGGGTGAGCAGTTCTTC	CASSLEVGRGEQFF
TRBV20-1	few	TRBJ2-5	-	TGCAGTGCCGAGGTTGGGGAGACCCAGTACTTC	CSAEVGETQYF
TRBV28	many	TRBJ2-7	-	TGTGCCAGCAGGCTGAGAACAAGGAGCTACGAGCAGTACTTC	CASRLRTRSYEQYF
TRBV5-1	-	TRBJ1-1	TRBD1	TGCGCCAGCAGACCGGGACAGGGAAACCTCAACACTGAAGCTTTCTTT	CASRPGQGNLNTEAFF
TRBV7-2	few	TRBJ1-4	-	TGTGCCAGCAGCCGGGAGGGTAATGAAAAACTGTTTTTT	CASSREGNEKLFF
TRBV12-3/TRBV12-4	many	TRBJ1-3	-	TGTGCCAGCAGTGCCGGGACCCTTAGCACCATATATTTT	CASSAGTLSTIYF
TRBV10-3	many	TRBJ2-1	TRBD2	TGTGCCATCAGTTCAAATTCGGGACTAGCGGGAGACAATGAGCAGTTCTTC	CAISSNSGLAGDNEQFF
TRBV4-2	-	TRBJ2-3	TRBD2	TGTGCCAGCAGCCAAGACGGGCGGGGGATCACAGATACGCAGTATTTT	CASSQDGRGITDTQYF
TRBV4-1	few	TRBJ1-5	-	TGCGCCAGCAGCCTTCGACAGAATAGCAATCAGCCCCAGCATTTT	CASSLRQNSNQPQHF
TRBV15	-	TRBJ2-3	-	TGTGCCACCAGCAGAGATCGGGGGACTCAAGATACGCAGTATTTT	CATSRDRGTQDTQYF
TRBV18	many	TRBJ2-1	-	TGTGCCAGCTCACCACTACGAGGGAGTAATGAGCAGTTCTTC	CASSPLRGSNEQFF
TRBV6-5	few	TRBJ2-7	-	TGTGCCAGCAGTCACTTTGACGCGGGCGAGCAGTACTTC	CASSHFDAGEQYF
TRBV5-1	few	TRBJ2-2	-	TGCGCCAGCAGCTTGGCCCCCGTGGGAACCGGGGAGCTGTTTTTT	CASSLAPVGTGELFF
TRBV25-1	-	TRBJ2-7	TRBD1	TGTGCCAGCAGTGTCCGGGACAGGTCTTACGAGCAGTACTTC	CASSVRDRSYEQYF
TRBV6-6	many	TRBJ2-2	TRBD2	TGTGCCAGCTCGGGGGGGTCCGGGGAGCTGTTTTTT	CASSGGSGELFF
TRBV27	many	TRBJ2-2	-	TGTGCCAGCAGGCAGACTAGTTTATGGACCGGGGAGCTGTTTTTT	CASRQTSLWTGELFF
TRBV20-1	few	TRBJ2-1	-	TGCAGGGGAACAGGGAACGGGTGGAATGAGCAGTTCTTC	CRGTGNGWNEQFF
TRBV7-2	few	TRBJ2-7	TRBD2	TGTGCCAGCAGCCCGACTAGCGGACCCTACGAGCAGTACTTC	CASSPTSGPYEQYF
TRBV12-3/TRBV12-4	many	TRBJ2-1	TRBD2	TGTGCCAGCAGTTTAGTGAACAGGTTAGCGGGAGGCGGGGGGGCCTACAATGAGCAGTTCTTC	CASSLVNRLAGGGGAYNEQFF